These T cell receptor beta chains were read from a single sample in a study of blood T cell repertoires in COVID-19. The method was immunoSEQ multiplex PCR; TCRdb's version includes in-frame clones alone and lacks a portion of them. Among 300,000 to 400,000 clones listed, around 90% were seen once. The sample was PBMCs or T cells enriched from blood (not recorded which). The receptors stem from a man in his thirties or forties who had recovered from COVID-19. Each CDR3 is given with its conserved first and last residue. Fields, in order: V gene, D gene, clone size, J gene, CDR3 DNA, CDR3 protein. A D gene is named only where the DNA matches it firmly. A clone size is listed for some rows: how often the clone was seen (once, few, many), or a class if it is expanded.

v_call: TRBV2; d_call: TRBD2; clone_size: .; j_call: TRBJ2-5; cdr3_nt: TGTGCCAGCAGTAGGACTAGCGGGGGTTGGGAGACCCAGTACTTC; cdr3_aa: CASSRTSGGWETQYF
v_call: TRBV5-4; d_call: .; clone_size: .; j_call: TRBJ2-5; cdr3_nt: TGTGCCAGCAGCTTGGTTGGGGGGAGCCAAGAGACCCAGTACTTC; cdr3_aa: CASSLVGGSQETQYF
v_call: TRBV6-5; d_call: .; clone_size: .; j_call: TRBJ2-3; cdr3_nt: TGTGCCAGCAGTTATCGGCGGGGGCGCACAGATACGCAGTATTTT; cdr3_aa: CASSYRRGRTDTQYF
v_call: TRBV5-3; d_call: .; clone_size: .; j_call: TRBJ2-5; cdr3_nt: TGTGCCAGAAGCAAAAACGAGATTCAGGAACAAGAGACCCAGTACTTC; cdr3_aa: CARSKNEIQEQETQYF
v_call: TRBV5-1; d_call: TRBD1; clone_size: .; j_call: TRBJ2-7; cdr3_nt: TGCGCCAGCAGCTTGGGCACCCCGGGACAGGGGGGCTACGAGCAGTACTTC; cdr3_aa: CASSLGTPGQGGYEQYF
v_call: TRBV4-1; d_call: .; clone_size: once; j_call: TRBJ2-7; cdr3_nt: TGCGCCAGCAGCCCATCGACAGCCACTGAGCAGTACTTC; cdr3_aa: CASSPSTATEQYF
v_call: TRBV19; d_call: TRBD1; clone_size: .; j_call: TRBJ2-7; cdr3_nt: TGTGCCAGTAGTGCCGGGACAGGGGTCTACGAGCAGTACTTC; cdr3_aa: CASSAGTGVYEQYF
v_call: TRBV10-3; d_call: .; clone_size: .; j_call: TRBJ1-3; cdr3_nt: TGTGCCATTTCCTCGTGGGGGGACTCTGGAAACACCATATATTTT; cdr3_aa: CAISSWGDSGNTIYF
v_call: TRBV11-2; d_call: .; clone_size: .; j_call: TRBJ1-5; cdr3_nt: TGTGCCAGCAGCTTAGGGGTTGGGGGGGGCTTTAGCAATCAGCCCCAGCATTTT; cdr3_aa: CASSLGVGGGFSNQPQHF
v_call: TRBV4-2; d_call: .; clone_size: .; j_call: TRBJ2-7; cdr3_nt: TGTGCCAGCAGCCAAGAACGGGGATCCTACGAGCAGTACTTC; cdr3_aa: CASSQERGSYEQYF
v_call: TRBV11-3; d_call: TRBD1; clone_size: .; j_call: TRBJ2-7; cdr3_nt: TGTGCCAGCAGCTCCCCTGGACAGGGGCAGTCCGAGCAGTACTTC; cdr3_aa: CASSSPGQGQSEQYF
v_call: TRBV2; d_call: .; clone_size: .; j_call: TRBJ2-5; cdr3_nt: TGTGCCAGCAGTACAAGGAGAGAGACCCAGTACTTC; cdr3_aa: CASSTRRETQYF
v_call: TRBV10-3; d_call: .; clone_size: .; j_call: TRBJ2-7; cdr3_nt: TGTGCCACTTCAAGATGGCCCCCCCCTGACTACGAGCAGTACTTC; cdr3_aa: CATSRWPPPDYEQYF
v_call: TRBV18; d_call: TRBD1; clone_size: .; j_call: TRBJ1-1; cdr3_nt: TGTGCCAGCTCACTGGGACACAGGGGGCTCACTGAAGCTTTCTTT; cdr3_aa: CASSLGHRGLTEAFF
v_call: TRBV6-5; d_call: TRBD2; clone_size: .; j_call: TRBJ2-5; cdr3_nt: TGTGCCAGCCAGCGGGGGGGCTTAGAGACCCAGTACTTC; cdr3_aa: CASQRGGLETQYF
v_call: TRBV2; d_call: .; clone_size: .; j_call: TRBJ1-4; cdr3_nt: TGTGCCAGCAGCAGGGAAACGAATGAAAAACTGTTTTTT; cdr3_aa: CASSRETNEKLFF
v_call: TRBV4-2; d_call: .; clone_size: .; j_call: TRBJ2-1; cdr3_nt: TGTGCCAGCAGCCAAGATTTTAGCGACAATGAGCAGTTCTTC; cdr3_aa: CASSQDFSDNEQFF